This entry lists 27 T cell receptor beta chains sequenced from one sample in a study of T cell responses to AZD1222 COVID-19 vaccine. Using immunoSEQ multiplex PCR, the repertoire was profiled, and TCRdb retains in-frame clones only, with some absent. The sample has about 130,000 clones; over 75% are singletons. Sequencing used peripheral blood, obtained on day 0 of AZD1222 vaccination. The receptors here all came from an adult in good health.

The chain recombines TRBV9 with TRBJ2-7; TRBD1 or TRBD2 may be the D gene (5 bases each). Per germline, CDR1 SGDLS and CDR2 YYNGEE. The CDR3 is 14 residues long. V was trimmed by 3 bases and J by 2 bases, leaving 12 bases between them. The CDR3 bases are TGTGCCAGCAGCGCCCCGGGGACCGCCTACGAGCAGTACTTC. Its translation: CASSAPGTAYEQYF.

The chain has TRBV6-1 and TRBJ2-7; D perhaps matches TRBD2 (5 bases). CDR1 and CDR2 (germline): MNHNS, SASEGT. The CDR3 length is 15 residues. Trimming stripped 3 bases from V and 6 bases from J, with 18 bases between. The DNA for the CDR3 is TGTGCCAGCAGTGATATGACCGGAGACGGGATCGAGCAGTACTTC. Its protein is CASSDMTGDGIEQYF.

The V gene is TRBV3-1 (or the pseudogene TRBV3-2), the J gene TRBJ1-5; D ambiguous. The V end lost 0 bases, the J end lost 7 bases, and 19 bases lay between the germline ends. Germline V gene sequence: CDR1 LGHDT, CDR2 YNNKEL (reference sequence). The CDR3 has 17 amino acids. The CDR3 loop is CASSQDRRVRSHQPQHF. Written as DNA, the CDR3 is TGTGCCAGCAGCCAAGATAGGAGGGTCAGGTCACACCAGCCCCAGCATTTT.

The V and J genes are TRBV18 and TRBJ1-1; 7 bases are shared with TRBD1. The germline V gene encodes CDR1 KGHSH and CDR2 LQKENI. V was clipped by 3 bases and J by 8 bases; unmatched bases: 12. This CDR3 has 15 amino acids. The CDR3: CASSPLVVGGLEAFF. CDR3 sequence (DNA): TGTGCCAGCTCACCCCTGGTGGTAGGGGGCTTAGAAGCTTTCTTT.

The sample holds one count of this clone. The chain uses TRBV19 and TRBJ2-3; the match to TRBD2 covers 13 bases. The germline V gene encodes CDR1 LNHDA and CDR2 SQIVND (reference sequence). With V trimmed by 6 bases and J by 4 bases, 10 bases remained unmatched. The CDR3 runs 17 residues. CDR3 nucleotides: TGTGCCAGTAGGCCGGGACTAGCGGGACTTCAGGCAGATACGCAGTATTTT. Residues: CASRPGLAGLQADTQYF.

This chain connects TRBV11-3 to TRBJ2-1; TRBD1 might be the D (6 bases). CDR3 length: 18 amino acids. The germline V gene has CDR1 SGHNT and CDR2 YENEEA. Trimming stripped 2 bases from V and 4 bases from J, with 21 bases between. CDR3 sequence (DNA): TGTGCCAGCAGCTTAAGCGGACAGACTGGCCGAAAATACAATGAGCAGTTCTTC. Translating it yields CASSLSGQTGRKYNEQFF.

The rearrangement links TRBV5-1 to TRBJ2-3; D not certain. In germline, CDR1 is SGHRS, CDR2 YFSETQ. CDR3 length: 14 residues. Between the trimmed V and J ends, which lost 2 bases and 3 bases, there was a span of 10 bases. In nucleotides, the CDR3 is TGCGCCAGCAGCTTCCTACTTGGAACAGATACGCAGTATTTT. Translation gives CASSFLLGTDTQYF.

The chain carries TRBV29-1 and TRBJ2-3; D uncertain. The germline gives CDR1 SQVTM, CDR2 ANQGSEA. The CDR3 runs to 9 residues. CDR3 in DNA: TGCAGGGCCGCCGATACGCAGTATTTT. Encoded protein: CRAADTQYF.

The rearrangement links TRBV19 to TRBJ1-3; 8 positions match TRBD1. V shed 5 bases, J shed 6 bases, and the junction held 9 bases outside the gene matches. Germline V gene lookup returns CDR1 LNHDA and CDR2 SQIVND (reference sequence). The CDR3 extends over 15 amino acids. CDR3 sequence (DNA): TGTGCCAGTAGTGGACAGGGTATGACGGTAAACACCATATATTTT. Its protein is CASSGQGMTVNTIYF.

The rearrangement joins TRBV4-1 to TRBJ1-5; a weak D match, TRBD1 (5 bases). Germline-derived CDR1 and CDR2 are MGHRA and YSYEKL. This CDR3 contains 18 residues. V lost 4 bases and J lost 2, with 21 bases in between. The CDR3 nucleotides read TGCGCCAGCAGCCCCCGGGAAAGCAGGGAAGAGGGCAATCAGCCCCAGCATTTT. This codes for CASSPRESREEGNQPQHF.

The chain carries TRBV7-8 and TRBJ2-7; 8 bases match TRBD2. V lost 1 base and J lost 7; bases outside the gene matches: 6. Germline CDR1 reads SGHVS; CDR2 reads FQNEAQ. The CDR3 covers 14 residues. The CDR3 DNA is TGTGCCAGCAGCTTAGTTCTCCGGGAGGGAGAGCAGTACTTC. It is translated as CASSLVLREGEQYF.

This sequence joins TRBV19 and TRBJ2-5; 9 nucleotides line up with TRBD2. Germline trimming cut 4 bases from V and 5 bases from J; bases unmatched to any gene: 5. The CDR3 runs 14 residues. Germline CDR1 is LNHDA and CDR2 is SQIVND (reference sequence). CDR3 residues: CASSTAGGSETQYF. DNA for the CDR3: TGTGCCAGTAGTACAGCGGGGGGATCGGAGACCCAGTACTTC.

This chain uses TRBV6-6 with TRBJ1-1; TRBD1 aligns across 7 bases. Germline assignment: CDR1 MNHNY and CDR2 SVGAGI (reference sequence). The CDR3 length is 14 residues. Trimming took 6 bases from V and 0 from J; bases not matched to a gene: 4. As DNA, the CDR3 is TGTGCCAGCAGCCGACAGGGTATGAACACTGAAGCTTTCTTT. This sequence encodes CASSRQGMNTEAFF.

There are a few counts of this clone. The chain joins TRBV5-4 to TRBJ2-3; 9 bases line up with TRBD2. CDR1 is SGHNT, CDR2 YYREEE, per germline (reference sequence). With 3 bases clipped from V and 2 bases from J, the junction kept 7 bases outside the gene matches. The CDR3 is made up of 16 amino acids. The CDR3 sequence is CASSSFSGSSTDTQYF. The CDR3 nucleotides read TGTGCCAGCAGCTCCTTTAGCGGGAGTTCCACAGATACGCAGTATTTT.

This chain uses TRBV29-1 with TRBJ1-5, with 8 nucleotides matching TRBD1. The ends lost 4 bases at V and 5 bases at J; junction bases unmatched: 4. CDR1 is SQVTM and CDR2 is ANQGSEA in the germline V gene. The CDR3 spans 13 residues. CDR3 loop: CSVGDRRYQPQHF. Written as DNA, the CDR3 is TGCAGCGTTGGGGACAGGAGATATCAGCCCCAGCATTTT.

CDR3 sequence (DNA): TGTGCCACCAGTGATCCCCTAGCGGGGGGTCTCAATGAGCAGTTCTTC. Translated: CATSDPLAGGLNEQFF. The rearrangement links TRBV24-1 to TRBJ2-1; 11 bases fit TRBD2. Germline V gives CDR1 KGHDR, CDR2 SFDVKD. The CDR3 sequence is 16 residues long. V lost 3 bases and J lost 6; bases outside the gene matches: 6.

V usage is TRBV10-2 and J usage is TRBJ2-7; D is perhaps TRBD1 (6 bases). Germline loops: CDR1 WSHSY, CDR2 SAAADI. CDR3 size: 16 residues. The ends were cut back, 4 bases at V and 0 bases at J, with 16 bases in the middle. CDR3 in DNA: TGCGCCAGCAGTGTCCCAGGACAGTTCAGCTCCTACGAGCAGTACTTC. The encoded protein is CASSVPGQFSSYEQYF.

The chain employs TRBV4-2 and TRBJ1-5; D perhaps matches TRBD1 (5 bases). Germline V lookup: CDR1 LGHNA, CDR2 YNFKEQ. Deletions cut 0 bases from V and 2 bases from J, with 14 bases between. The CDR3 is 17 amino acids. The CDR3 DNA reads as TGTGCCAGCAGCCAAGATAGGCAGGGTAGAGGCAATCAGCCCCAGCATTTT. This encodes CASSQDRQGRGNQPQHF.

The chain joins TRBV27 to TRBJ2-7; D tentatively fits TRBD1 or TRBD2 (6 bases each). The CDR3 spans 16 residues. V gave up 0 bases and J gave up 4 bases, with 16 bases separating them. Germline loops: CDR1 MNHEY, CDR2 SMNVEV (reference sequence). Written as DNA, the CDR3 is TGTGCCAGCAGTTTATCGGGGGGCGAGTTTAGGTACGAGCAGTACTTC. Translating it yields CASSLSGGEFRYEQYF.

The V and J genes are TRBV6-2 or TRBV6-3 and TRBJ1-5; D is possibly TRBD1 (5 bases). The CDR3 sequence is 15 residues long. Trimming cost V 5 bases and J 0 bases, with 11 bases left between them. Germline values: CDR1 MNHEY, CDR2 SVGEGT. CDR3 coding DNA: TGTGCCAGCAGTATAGACAGATATAGCAATCAGCCCCAGCATTTT. Translating gives CASSIDRYSNQPQHF.

This clone was observed a handful of times. V is TRBV18 and J is TRBJ1-6, with D possibly being TRBD1 (6 bases). The germline V gene has CDR1 KGHSH and CDR2 LQKENI. V lost 1 base and J 8 bases, leaving 6 bases between the germline ends. This CDR3 has 13 amino acids. CDR3 residues: CASSPQGDSPLHF. The CDR3 nucleotides read TGTGCCAGCTCACCACAGGGGGATTCACCCCTCCACTTT.

This clone was counted only a few times. The rearrangement links TRBV5-6 to TRBJ1-1, with 9 bases fitting TRBD1. CDR3 length equals 13 residues. Trimming cost V 3 bases and J 8 bases; bases outside gene matches: 5. Germline values: CDR1 SGHDT, CDR2 YYEEEE. CDR3 protein: CASSYGTGREAFF. The CDR3, as DNA: TGTGCCAGCAGCTACGGGACAGGGCGCGAAGCTTTCTTT.

The chain links TRBV10-3 to TRBJ1-2, with D possibly matching TRBD1 (5 bases). CDR1 and CDR2 (germline): ENHRY, SYGVKD. V was clipped by 3 bases and J by 9 bases, with 11 bases between them. The CDR3 contains 12 residues. The CDR3 region has the DNA TGTGCCATCAGTGATCAGGCAGGGCGCTACACCTTC. It encodes CAISDQAGRYTF.

The chain has TRBV7-3 and TRBJ2-6; 10 bases match TRBD1. V lost 5 bases and J lost 0; bases outside the gene matches: 7. CDR1 SGHTA and CDR2 FQGTGA come from the germline V gene. The CDR3 length is 18 residues. The CDR3 loop is CASSPGQGVFSGANVLTF. CDR3 in DNA: TGTGCCAGCAGCCCCGGACAGGGGGTCTTCTCTGGGGCCAACGTCCTGACTTTC.

This rearrangement joins TRBV3-1 (or the pseudogene TRBV3-2) to TRBJ1-5; D is undetermined. V was cut by 0 bases and J by 7 bases, with 13 bases left in between. The CDR3 has 15 amino acids. In germline, CDR1 is LGHDT, CDR2 YNNKEL (reference sequence). CDR3 residues: CASSQDVLPLQPQHF. CDR3 nucleotide sequence: TGTGCCAGCAGCCAAGATGTACTGCCACTCCAGCCCCAGCATTTT.

The chain is built from TRBV9 and TRBJ2-5; 7 positions agree with TRBD2. Germline lookup yields CDR1 SGDLS and CDR2 YYNGEE. V shed 0 bases and J 3 bases; nucleotides not matched to a gene: 8. This CDR3 has 16 residues. The CDR3 nucleotides are TGTGCCAGCAGCGTAGGTGTCGGGAGGTACAAAGAGACCCAGTACTTC. This encodes CASSVGVGRYKETQYF.

The rearrangement joins TRBV29-1 to TRBJ1-1, with D possibly matching TRBD1 (5 bases). CDR1 SQVTM and CDR2 ANQGSEA come from the germline V gene. This CDR3 has 12 residues. The ends were cut back, 4 bases at V and 8 bases at J, with 14 bases in the middle. CDR3 sequence: CSVVRVGTEAFF. The CDR3 DNA reads as TGCAGCGTTGTGCGGGTAGGGACCGAAGCTTTCTTT.